The 16 T cell receptor beta chains given below trace back to one sample, sequenced in a study of blood T cells in healthy people across ages. For the second PCR, which ran for about 7 to 11 cycles, a sample-barcoded 5' primer and a J-beta primer mix were used. TCRdb called the 5' RACE reads again in MiXCR, with one record for every CDR3 protein. The sample consists of about 780,000 distinct CDR3 sequences, 46% of them appearing once. The sample comprised blood. These receptors came from a man older than 75 in good health.

This chain joins TRBV10-3 and TRBJ1-2; D call uncertain. With 2 bases removed from V and 10 bases from J, the gap between germline ends came to 11 bases. Per the germline V gene, CDR1 is ENHRY and CDR2 is SYGVKD. There are 12 residues in the CDR3. The CDR3 sequence is CAISEGGNVYTF. Here the CDR3 DNA reads TGTGCCATCAGTGAGGGAGGAAACGTCTACACCTTC.

The gene calls are TRBV20-1 and TRBJ2-5; no reliable D call. Germline CDR1 reads DFQATT; CDR2 reads SNEGSKA (reference sequence). The V and J ends lost 0 bases and 5 bases respectively, with 7 bases between them. There are 12 residues in the CDR3. The DNA of the CDR3 is TGCAGTGCTAGAGATGAGTCGGAGACCCAGTACTTC. This sequence encodes CSARDESETQYF.

This chain connects TRBV7-2 to TRBJ1-2; D is undetermined. The CDR3 is 14 amino acids. Germline V CDR1 and CDR2: SGHTA, FQGNSA. Trimming cost V 2 bases and J 8 bases, with 15 bases left between them. The CDR3 coding sequence is TGTGCCAGCAGCTTACAGGTTATTAAGGACGGCTACACCTTC. Protein: CASSLQVIKDGYTF.

This chain links TRBV12-3 or TRBV12-4 with TRBJ2-7; no clear D. This CDR3 is 14 amino acids long. Deletions cut 8 bases from V and 5 bases from J, with 19 bases between. CDR3 amino acids: CASGINGVSHEQYF. In nucleotides, the CDR3 is TGTGCCAGCGGAATTAATGGGGTTTCCCACGAGCAGTACTTC.

In its sample, this clonotype was seen a few times. The V and J genes are TRBV4-2 and TRBJ2-1; 12 bases are shared with TRBD2. Germline loops: CDR1 LGHNA, CDR2 YNFKEQ. CDR3 length: 20 residues. Losses at the gene ends were 1 base for V and 3 bases for J; bases not matched to a gene: 13. CDR3 residues: CASSQAQLAGGPIGYNEQFF. The CDR3, as DNA: TGTGCCAGCAGCCAAGCACAACTAGCGGGAGGTCCAATTGGCTACAATGAGCAGTTCTTC.

This clonotype occurred a few times. The J gene is TRBJ2-5, the V gene TRBV3-1; 8 bases align to TRBD2. The CDR3 is made up of 15 amino acids. The V gene end was trimmed by 1 base and the J gene end by 3 bases; junction bases not matched to a gene: 4. Germline CDR1 LGHDT, CDR2 YNNKEL (reference sequence). This CDR3 reads CASSQGRTSKETQYF. The DNA for the CDR3 is TGTGCCAGCAGCCAAGGAAGGACTAGCAAAGAGACCCAGTACTTC.

The chain combines TRBV20-1 with TRBJ2-5, with TRBD2 matching 14 bases. The length of the CDR3 is 19 residues. The V segment lost 4 bases and the J segment 2 bases; nucleotides outside the gene matches: 15. Per germline, CDR1 DFQATT and CDR2 SNEGSKA (reference sequence). The CDR3 loop reads CSAKKPGLAGVWGQETQYF. The CDR3 nucleotides read TGCAGTGCTAAAAAACCGGGACTAGCGGGAGTATGGGGACAAGAGACCCAGTACTTC.

V gene TRBV7-2 combines with J gene TRBJ2-1, with TRBD2 matching over 11 bases. The CDR3 length is 15 residues. Germline V gene data show CDR1 as SGHTA and CDR2 as FQGNSA. The V gene end was trimmed by 5 bases and the J gene end by 6 bases; junction bases not matched to a gene: 6. The CDR3 DNA sequence: TGTGCCAGCAGCATATTAGCGGGAGGGGGCAATGAGCAGTTCTTC. This translates into CASSILAGGGNEQFF.

J is TRBJ2-1 and V is TRBV21-1. TRBV21-1 is a pseudogene locus. The CDR3 covers 11 residues. The CDR3 spells CASSKRLEQFF. DNA for the CDR3: TGTGCCAGCAGCAAAAGGCTTGAGCAGTTCTTC.

This clonotype was seen a few times. The V and J genes are TRBV7-8 and TRBJ2-1; 8 nucleotides line up with TRBD2. The CDR3 is 14 amino acids. Germline CDR1 is SGHVS and CDR2 is FQNEAQ. V lost 8 bases and J lost 6; bases outside the gene matches: 9. This CDR3 is CASSRTSPTNEQFF. The CDR3 bases are TGTGCCAGCTCAAGGACTAGCCCTACCAATGAGCAGTTCTTC.

This chain uses TRBV12-3 or TRBV12-4 with TRBJ2-7; TRBD1 matches 9 bases. The J call may not be correct, given that the DNA end is closer to TRBJ2-5. The CDR3 sequence is 13 residues long. The CDR3 DNA follows: TGTGCCAGCAGGCCGACAGGGGGAGAGACCCAGTACTTC. Its protein product is CASRPTGGETQYF.

Regarding this clonotype: A junction boundary mismatches the germline segment, possibly from a read error. The chain employs TRBV7-2 and TRBJ2-2; D not resolved. The germline CDR1 and CDR2 sequences are SGHTA and FQGNSA. The CDR3 is made up of 12 amino acids. DNA of the CDR3: TGTGCCAGCGGGCAGAACCCCGGGGAGCTGTTTTTT. Translated: CASGQNPGELFF.

J is TRBJ1-1 and V is TRBV20-1; D is perhaps TRBD1 (5 bases). The germline V gene encodes CDR1 DFQATT and CDR2 SNEGSKA (reference sequence). The germline V and J ends were trimmed by 5 bases and 7 bases, with 17 bases remaining between them. This CDR3 has 13 residues. CDR3 bases: TGCAGTGCTGGGGAGGGGAGTCGCAGTGAAGCTTTCTTT. Protein product: CSAGEGSRSEAFF.

The chain links TRBV28 to TRBJ2-3; 9 bases align to TRBD2. The germline gives CDR1 MDHEN, CDR2 SYDVKM. J gave up 1 base and V 6 bases, and 8 bases lay outside the gene matches. The CDR3 length is 16 residues. CDR3 nucleotides: TGTGCCAGCAGCCTTTGGGAGCGGGAGGGCACAGATACGCAGTATTTT. Translated: CASSLWEREGTDTQYF.

V gene TRBV20-1 combines with J gene TRBJ2-7; TRBD1 aligns across 9 bases. Germline V CDR1 and CDR2: DFQATT, SNEGSKA (reference sequence). This CDR3 is built from 16 residues. V was pared by 2 bases and J by 2 bases, with 10 bases of the junction left unmatched. The CDR3 spells CSARQAGTGSAYEQYF. The CDR3 region has the DNA TGCAGTGCTAGACAAGCCGGGACAGGGTCCGCCTACGAGCAGTACTTC.

For this clonotype: This sequence may be a read error, since a much larger clone differs from it by one base. J is TRBJ2-1 and V is TRBV7-9; D call uncertain. Germline assignment: CDR1 SEHNR and CDR2 FQNEAQ (reference sequence). There are 13 residues in the CDR3. The DNA of the CDR3 is TGTGCCAACAGCTTCTCACAGCACAATGAGCAGTTCTTC. Its protein is CANSFSQHNEQFF.